Sequencing of this TCR beta chain was carried out in a study of T cell responses to AZD1222 COVID-19 vaccine. Study-wide points: Spike was spanned by vaccine-associated CD4 TCRs, with dominance at 160-218 and 743-854.

For this clone: What it binds is unknown.

The method was immunoSEQ multiplex PCR; TCRdb's version includes in-frame clones alone and lacks a portion of them. The repertoire has over 95,000 clones, around nine tenths of them found once; the top ten carry 12%. This TCR was sampled from an adult in good health. Sequencing used peripheral blood, obtained on day 0 of AZD1222 vaccination.

The CDR3, as DNA: TGTGCCAGCAGTTACCCGGGCACCAGGGGGCAAGGACAGCCCCAGCATTTT. Its translation is CASSYPGTRGQGQPQHF. The genes are TRBV6-2 or TRBV6-3 and TRBJ1-5, with 8 nucleotides matching TRBD1. In germline, CDR1 is MNHEY, CDR2 SVGEGT. The CDR3 contains 17 residues. V lost 2 bases and J lost 7; bases outside the gene matches: 13.